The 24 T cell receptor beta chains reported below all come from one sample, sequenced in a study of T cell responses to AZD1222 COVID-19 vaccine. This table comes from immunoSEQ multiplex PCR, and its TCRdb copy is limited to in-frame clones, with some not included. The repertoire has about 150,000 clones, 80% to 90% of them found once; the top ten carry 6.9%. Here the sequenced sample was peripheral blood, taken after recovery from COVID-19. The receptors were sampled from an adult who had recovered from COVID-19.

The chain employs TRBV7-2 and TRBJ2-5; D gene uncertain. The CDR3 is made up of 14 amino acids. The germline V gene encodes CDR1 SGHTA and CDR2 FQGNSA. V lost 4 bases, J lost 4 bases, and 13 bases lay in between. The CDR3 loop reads CASSYKSIGETQYF. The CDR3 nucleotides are TGTGCCAGCAGCTATAAATCTATCGGAGAGACCCAGTACTTC.

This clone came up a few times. CDR3 coding DNA: TGTGCCAGCAGTTTATACGCAGGGGAGAATGAAAAACTGTTTTTT. Translated, it gives CASSLYAGENEKLFF. The V gene is TRBV27, the J gene TRBJ1-4, with D tentatively TRBD1 (6 bases). The V gene's germline CDR1 is MNHEY and CDR2 SMNVEV (reference sequence). Trimming removed 1 base from V and 5 bases from J, with 11 bases in between. This CDR3 has 15 residues.

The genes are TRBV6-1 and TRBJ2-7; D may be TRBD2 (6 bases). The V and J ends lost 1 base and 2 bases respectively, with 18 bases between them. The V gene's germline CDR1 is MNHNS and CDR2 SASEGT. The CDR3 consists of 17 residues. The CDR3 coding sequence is TGTGCCAGCAGTGAAGGCCCCCCGGGAGCGGCACCCTACGAGCAGTACTTC. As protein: CASSEGPPGAAPYEQYF.

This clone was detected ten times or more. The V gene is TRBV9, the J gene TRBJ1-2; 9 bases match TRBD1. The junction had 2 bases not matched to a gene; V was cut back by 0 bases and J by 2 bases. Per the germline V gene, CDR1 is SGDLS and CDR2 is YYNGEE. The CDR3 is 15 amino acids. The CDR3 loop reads CASSVDGTGNYGYTF. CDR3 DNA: TGTGCCAGCAGCGTAGATGGGACAGGGAACTATGGCTACACCTTC.

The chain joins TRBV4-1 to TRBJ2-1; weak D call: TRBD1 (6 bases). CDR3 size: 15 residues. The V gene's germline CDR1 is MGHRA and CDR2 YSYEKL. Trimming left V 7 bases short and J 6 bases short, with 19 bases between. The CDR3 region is CASTNQVLRGNEQFF. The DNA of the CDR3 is TGCGCCAGCACCAACCAAGTCCTCAGGGGCAATGAGCAGTTCTTC.

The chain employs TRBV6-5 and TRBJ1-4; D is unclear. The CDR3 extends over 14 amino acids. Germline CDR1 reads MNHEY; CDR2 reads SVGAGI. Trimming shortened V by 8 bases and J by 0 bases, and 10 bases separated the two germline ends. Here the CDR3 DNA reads TGTGCCAGCCTAGAGGAGGCAACTAATGAAAAACTGTTTTTT. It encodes CASLEEATNEKLFF.

For the CDR3, the DNA is TGTGCCAGCGGAAGGGGGTGGTCCTCTGGGGCCAACGTCCTGACTTTC. This codes for CASGRGWSSGANVLTF. V and J are TRBV25-1 and TRBJ2-6, with D possibly matching TRBD1 (6 bases). This CDR3 is built from 16 residues. V was trimmed by 8 bases and J by 0 bases, leaving 14 bases between them. Looked up from germline, CDR1 is MGHDK and CDR2 is SYGVNS.

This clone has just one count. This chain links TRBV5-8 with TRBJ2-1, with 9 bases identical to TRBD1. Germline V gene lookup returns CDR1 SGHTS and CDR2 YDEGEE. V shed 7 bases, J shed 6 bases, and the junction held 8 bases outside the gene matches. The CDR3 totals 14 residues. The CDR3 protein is CASFRTGASNEQFF. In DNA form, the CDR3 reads TGTGCCAGCTTCCGGACAGGGGCGAGCAATGAGCAGTTCTTC.

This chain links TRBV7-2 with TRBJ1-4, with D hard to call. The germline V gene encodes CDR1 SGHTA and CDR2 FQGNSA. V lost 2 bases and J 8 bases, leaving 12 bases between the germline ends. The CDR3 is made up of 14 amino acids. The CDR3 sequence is CASSLRPSGEKLFF. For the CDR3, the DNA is TGTGCCAGCAGCTTAAGACCTTCGGGCGAAAAACTGTTTTTT.

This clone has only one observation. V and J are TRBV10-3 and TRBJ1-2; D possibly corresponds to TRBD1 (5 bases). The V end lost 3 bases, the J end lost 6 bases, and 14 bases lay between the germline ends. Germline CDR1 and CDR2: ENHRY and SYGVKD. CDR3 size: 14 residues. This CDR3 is CAISDARDSHGYTF. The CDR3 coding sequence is TGTGCCATCAGTGACGCACGGGACTCTCATGGCTACACCTTC.

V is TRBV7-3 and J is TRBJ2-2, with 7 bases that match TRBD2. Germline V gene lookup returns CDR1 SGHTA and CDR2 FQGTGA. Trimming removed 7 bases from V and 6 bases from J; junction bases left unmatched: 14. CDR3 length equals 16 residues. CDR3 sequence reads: CASISSPGLRPGELFF. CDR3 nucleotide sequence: TGTGCCAGCATCTCGTCTCCGGGACTAAGACCCGGGGAGCTGTTTTTT.

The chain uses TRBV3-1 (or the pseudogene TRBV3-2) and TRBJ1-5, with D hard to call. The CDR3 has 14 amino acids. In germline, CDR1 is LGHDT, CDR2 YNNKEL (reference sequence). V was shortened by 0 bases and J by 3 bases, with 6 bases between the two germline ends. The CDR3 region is CASSQDTTNQPQHF. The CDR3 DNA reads TGTGCCAGCAGCCAAGATACCACCAATCAGCCCCAGCATTTT.

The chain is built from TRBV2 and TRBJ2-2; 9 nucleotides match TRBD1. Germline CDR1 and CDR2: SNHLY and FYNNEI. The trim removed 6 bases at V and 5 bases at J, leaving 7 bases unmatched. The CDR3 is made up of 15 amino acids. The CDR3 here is CASRGGTGRTGELFF. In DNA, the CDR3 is TGTGCCAGCAGGGGGGGGACAGGGCGGACCGGGGAGCTGTTTTTT.

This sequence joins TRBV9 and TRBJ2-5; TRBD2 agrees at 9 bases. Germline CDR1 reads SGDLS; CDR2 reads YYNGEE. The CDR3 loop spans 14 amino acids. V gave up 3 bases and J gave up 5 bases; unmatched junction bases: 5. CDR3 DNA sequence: TGTGCCAGCAGCGGCGGGAGGGCAGGCGAGACCCAGTACTTC. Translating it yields CASSGGRAGETQYF.

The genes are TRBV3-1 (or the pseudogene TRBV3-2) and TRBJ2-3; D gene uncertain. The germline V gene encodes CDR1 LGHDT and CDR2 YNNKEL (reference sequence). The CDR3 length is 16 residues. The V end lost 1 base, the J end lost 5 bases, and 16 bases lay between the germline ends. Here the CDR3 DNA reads TGTGCCAGCAGCCAAGCGGCGGAGCGCTTAGGAGATACGCAGTATTTT. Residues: CASSQAAERLGDTQYF.

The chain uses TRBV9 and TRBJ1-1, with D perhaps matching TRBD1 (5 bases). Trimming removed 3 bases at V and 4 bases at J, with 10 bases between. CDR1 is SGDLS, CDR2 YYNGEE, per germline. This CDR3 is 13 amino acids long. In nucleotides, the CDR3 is TGTGCCAGCAGCGCCAGGGAGAGCACTGAAGCTTTCTTT. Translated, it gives CASSARESTEAFF.

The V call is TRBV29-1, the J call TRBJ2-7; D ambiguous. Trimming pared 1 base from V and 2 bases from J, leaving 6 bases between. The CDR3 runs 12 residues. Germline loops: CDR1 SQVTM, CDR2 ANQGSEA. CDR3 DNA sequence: TGCAGCGTTGAAGGCCCAGCCTACGAGCAGTACTTC. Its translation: CSVEGPAYEQYF.

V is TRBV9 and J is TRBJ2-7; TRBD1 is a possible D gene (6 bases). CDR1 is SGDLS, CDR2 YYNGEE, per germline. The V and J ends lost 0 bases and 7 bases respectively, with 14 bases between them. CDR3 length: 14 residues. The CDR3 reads CASSVGSQGWEQYF. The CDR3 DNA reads TGTGCCAGCAGCGTAGGTTCGCAGGGGTGGGAGCAGTACTTC.

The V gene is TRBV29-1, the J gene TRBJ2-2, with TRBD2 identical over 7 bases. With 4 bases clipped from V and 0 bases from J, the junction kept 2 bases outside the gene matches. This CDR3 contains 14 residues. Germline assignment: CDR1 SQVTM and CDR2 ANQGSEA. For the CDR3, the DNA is TGCAGCGTTGCAGCGGGGACGAACACCGGGGAGCTGTTTTTT. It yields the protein CSVAAGTNTGELFF.

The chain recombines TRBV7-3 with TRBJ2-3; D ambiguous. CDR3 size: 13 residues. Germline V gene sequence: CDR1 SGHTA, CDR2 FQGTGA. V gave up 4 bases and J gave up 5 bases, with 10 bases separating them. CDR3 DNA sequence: TGTGCCAGCAGCTCCCAATCTAGAGATACGCAGTATTTT. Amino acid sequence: CASSSQSRDTQYF.

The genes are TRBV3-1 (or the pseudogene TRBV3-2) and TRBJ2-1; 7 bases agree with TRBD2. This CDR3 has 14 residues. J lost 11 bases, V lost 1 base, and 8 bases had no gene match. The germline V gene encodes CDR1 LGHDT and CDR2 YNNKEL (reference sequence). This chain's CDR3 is CASSQGVLREKQFF. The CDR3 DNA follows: TGTGCCAGCAGCCAAGGTGTCCTGCGGGAGAAGCAGTTCTTC.

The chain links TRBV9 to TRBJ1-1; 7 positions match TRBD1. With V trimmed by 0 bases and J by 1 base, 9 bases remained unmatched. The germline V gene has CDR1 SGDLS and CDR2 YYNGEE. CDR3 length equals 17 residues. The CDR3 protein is CASSVEGQTGPNTEAFF. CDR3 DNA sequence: TGTGCCAGCAGCGTAGAGGGCCAGACAGGGCCGAACACTGAAGCTTTCTTT.

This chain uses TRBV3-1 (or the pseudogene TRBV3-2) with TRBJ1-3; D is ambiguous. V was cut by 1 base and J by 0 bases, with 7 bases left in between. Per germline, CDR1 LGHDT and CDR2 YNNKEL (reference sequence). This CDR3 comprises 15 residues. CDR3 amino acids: CASSQVRGSGNTIYF. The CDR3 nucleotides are TGTGCCAGCAGCCAAGTCCGGGGCTCTGGAAACACCATATATTTT.

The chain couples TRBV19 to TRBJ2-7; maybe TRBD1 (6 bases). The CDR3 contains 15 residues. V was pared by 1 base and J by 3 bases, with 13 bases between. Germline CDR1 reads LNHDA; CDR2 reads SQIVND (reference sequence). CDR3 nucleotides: TGTGCCAGTAGTATAGTTTGGACAGAATACTACGAGCAGTACTTC. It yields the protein CASSIVWTEYYEQYF.